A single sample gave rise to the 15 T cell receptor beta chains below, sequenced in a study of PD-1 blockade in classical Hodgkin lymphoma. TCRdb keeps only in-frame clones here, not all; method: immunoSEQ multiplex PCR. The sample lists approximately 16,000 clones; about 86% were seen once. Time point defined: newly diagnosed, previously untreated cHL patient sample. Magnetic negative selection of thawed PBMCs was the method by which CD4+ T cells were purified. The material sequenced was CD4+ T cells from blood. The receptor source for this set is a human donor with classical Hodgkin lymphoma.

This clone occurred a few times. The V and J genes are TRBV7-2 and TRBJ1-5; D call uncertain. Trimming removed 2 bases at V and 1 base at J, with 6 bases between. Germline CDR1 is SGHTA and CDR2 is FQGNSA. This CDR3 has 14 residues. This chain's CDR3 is CASSLRESNQPQHF. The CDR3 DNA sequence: TGTGCCAGCAGCTTAAGGGAGAGCAATCAGCCCCAGCATTTT.

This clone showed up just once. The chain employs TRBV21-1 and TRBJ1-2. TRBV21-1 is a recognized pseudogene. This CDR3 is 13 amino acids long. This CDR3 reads CASRPGRYYGYTF. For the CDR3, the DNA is TGTGCCAGCAGGCCGGGACGGTACTATGGCTACACCTTC.

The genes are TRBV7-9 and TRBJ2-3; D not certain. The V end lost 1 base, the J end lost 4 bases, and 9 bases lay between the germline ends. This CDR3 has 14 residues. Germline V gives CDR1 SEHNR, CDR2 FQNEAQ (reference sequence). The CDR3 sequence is CASSLGVQSDTQYF. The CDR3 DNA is TGTGCCAGCAGCTTAGGTGTCCAGTCAGATACGCAGTATTTT.

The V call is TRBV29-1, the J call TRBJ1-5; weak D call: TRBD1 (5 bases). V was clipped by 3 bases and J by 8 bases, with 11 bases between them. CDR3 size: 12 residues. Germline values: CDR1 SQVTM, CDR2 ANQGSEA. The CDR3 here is CSVEIGGEPQHF. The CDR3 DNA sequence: TGCAGCGTTGAGATTGGGGGGGAGCCCCAGCATTTT. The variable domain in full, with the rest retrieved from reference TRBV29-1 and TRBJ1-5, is SAVISQKPSRDICQRGTSLTIQCQVDSQVTMMFWYRQQPGQSLTLIATANQGSEATYESGFVIDKFPISRPNLTFSTLTVSNMSPEDSSIYLCSVEIGGEPQHFGDGTRLSIL.

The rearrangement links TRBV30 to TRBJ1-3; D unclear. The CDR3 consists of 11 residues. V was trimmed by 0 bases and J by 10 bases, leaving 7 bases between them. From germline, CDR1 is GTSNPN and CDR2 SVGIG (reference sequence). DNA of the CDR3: TGTGCCTGGAGTGTGGTACGGACCATATATTTT. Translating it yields CAWSVVRTIYF.

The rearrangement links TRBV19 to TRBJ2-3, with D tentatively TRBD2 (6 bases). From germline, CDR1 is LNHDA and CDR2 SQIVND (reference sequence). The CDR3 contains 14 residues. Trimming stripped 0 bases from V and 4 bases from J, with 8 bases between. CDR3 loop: CASSIDSGADTQYF. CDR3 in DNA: TGTGCCAGTAGTATAGATAGCGGTGCAGATACGCAGTATTTT.

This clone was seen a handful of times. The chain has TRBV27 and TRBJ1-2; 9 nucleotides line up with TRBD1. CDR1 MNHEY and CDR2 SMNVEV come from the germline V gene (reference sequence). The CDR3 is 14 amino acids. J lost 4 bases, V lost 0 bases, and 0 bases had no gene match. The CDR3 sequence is CASSLSGQGYGYTF. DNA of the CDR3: TGTGCCAGCAGTTTATCGGGACAGGGCTATGGCTACACCTTC.

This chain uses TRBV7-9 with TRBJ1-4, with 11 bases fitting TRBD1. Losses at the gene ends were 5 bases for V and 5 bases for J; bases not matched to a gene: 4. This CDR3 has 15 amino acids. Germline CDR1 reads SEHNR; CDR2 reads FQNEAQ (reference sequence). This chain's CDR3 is CASSLGTGGNEKLFF. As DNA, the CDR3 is TGTGCCAGCAGCCTGGGGACAGGGGGAAATGAAAAACTGTTTTTT. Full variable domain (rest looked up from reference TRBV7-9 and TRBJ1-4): DTGVSQNPRHKITKRGQNVTFRCDPISEHNRLYWYRQTLGQGPEFLTYFQNEAQLEKSRLLSDRFSAERPKGSFSTLEIQRTEQGDSAMYLCASSLGTGGNEKLFFGSGTQLSVL.

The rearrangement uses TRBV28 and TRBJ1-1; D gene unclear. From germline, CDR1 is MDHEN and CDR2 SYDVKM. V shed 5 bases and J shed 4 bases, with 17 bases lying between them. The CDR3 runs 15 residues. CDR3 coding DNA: TGTGCCAGCAGTACGTCCACCGGTATCAGCACTGAAGCTTTCTTT. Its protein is CASSTSTGISTEAFF.

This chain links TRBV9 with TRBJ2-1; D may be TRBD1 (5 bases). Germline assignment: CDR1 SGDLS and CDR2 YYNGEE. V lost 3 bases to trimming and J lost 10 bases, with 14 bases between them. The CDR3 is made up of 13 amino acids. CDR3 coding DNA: TGTGCCAGCAGCGCCCAGGGCGTAGGCGAGCAGTTCTTC. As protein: CASSAQGVGEQFF.

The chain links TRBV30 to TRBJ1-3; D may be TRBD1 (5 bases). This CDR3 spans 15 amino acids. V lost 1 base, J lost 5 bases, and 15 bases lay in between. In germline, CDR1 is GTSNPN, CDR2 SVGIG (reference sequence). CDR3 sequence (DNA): TGTGCCTGGAGTGCCGCAGGGACCCGTAGAAACACCATATATTTT. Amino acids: CAWSAAGTRRNTIYF.

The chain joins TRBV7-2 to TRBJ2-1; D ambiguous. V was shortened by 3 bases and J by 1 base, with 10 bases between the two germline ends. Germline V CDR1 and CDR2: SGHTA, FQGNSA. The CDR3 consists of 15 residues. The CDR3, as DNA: TGTGCCAGCAGCTTGGATGGGCAATCCTACAATGAGCAGTTCTTC. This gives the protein CASSLDGQSYNEQFF.

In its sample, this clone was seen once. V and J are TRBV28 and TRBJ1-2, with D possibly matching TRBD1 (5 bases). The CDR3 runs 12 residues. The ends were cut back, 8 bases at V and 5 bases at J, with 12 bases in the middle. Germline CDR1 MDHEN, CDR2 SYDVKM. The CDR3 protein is CASAGLRYGYTF. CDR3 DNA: TGTGCCAGCGCGGGACTGCGGTATGGCTACACCTTC.

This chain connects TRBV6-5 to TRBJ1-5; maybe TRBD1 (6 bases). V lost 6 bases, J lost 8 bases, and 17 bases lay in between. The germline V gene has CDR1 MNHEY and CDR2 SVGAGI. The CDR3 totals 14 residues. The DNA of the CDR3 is TGTGCCAGCAGCCGAGACAGAGGGGGAGAGCCCCAGCATTTT. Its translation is CASSRDRGGEPQHF.

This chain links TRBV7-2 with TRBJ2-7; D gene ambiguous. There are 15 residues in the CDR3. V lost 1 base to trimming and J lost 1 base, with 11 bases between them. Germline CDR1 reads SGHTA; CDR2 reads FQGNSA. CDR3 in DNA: TGTGCCAGCAGCTTAGGACTTGTCGGTTCCTACGAGCAGTACTTC. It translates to CASSLGLVGSYEQYF.